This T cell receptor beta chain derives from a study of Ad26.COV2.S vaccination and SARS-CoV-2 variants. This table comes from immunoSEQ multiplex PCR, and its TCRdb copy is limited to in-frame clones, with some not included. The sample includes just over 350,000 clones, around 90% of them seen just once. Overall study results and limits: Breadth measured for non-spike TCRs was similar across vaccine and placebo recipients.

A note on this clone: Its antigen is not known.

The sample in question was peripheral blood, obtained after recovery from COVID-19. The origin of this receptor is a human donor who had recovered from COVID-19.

The CDR3 bases are TGCGCCAGCAGAAAAGCGGGGGGACGCACAGATACGCAGTATTTT. Protein sequence: CASRKAGGRTDTQYF. The chain recombines TRBV5-1 with TRBJ2-3, with 9 bases matching TRBD2. The CDR3 length is 15 residues. Germline V CDR1 and CDR2: SGHRS, YFSETQ. V dropped 5 bases and J dropped 1; count of bases not matched to a gene: 5.